The T cell receptor beta chain under discussion was sequenced for a study of shared clonotypes between healthy human individuals. Study summary: The cohort comprised a couple of women and a few men. Their ages spanned 18 to 49 years. Whole-study results and caveats: Against clonotypes common to all four donors, non-shared ones had lower generation probabilities. Donors were few, which limited the genetic and exposure-history diversity represented.

It was CD45RO-negative cells, positively selected for CCR7, that made up naive CD8 cells, with terminally differentiated effector memory CD45RA+ cells excluded. Adult Caucasians living in Nashville, Tennessee made up all of the donors. The CDR3 totals 13 residues. V was trimmed by 7 bases and J by 4 bases, leaving 13 bases between them. Looked up from germline, CDR1 is SGHTA and CDR2 is FQGTGA. Repertoires were generated with immunoSEQ multiplex PCR, while TCRdb's copy carries only in-frame clones and drops some. This table holds about 2.1 million clones, around 93% found once. Points on this clone: The target antigen is unknown.

The rearrangement links TRBV7-3 to TRBJ1-1; no clear D. The sequenced sample consisted of naive CD8+ T cells from PBMCs. This TCR derives from a man aged 18 to 35 in good health. Some clones in this sample may be carry-over from other donors' samples. In nucleotides, the CDR3 is TGTGCCAGCATCTCCACCCCCGGCACTGAAGCTTTCTTT. Translating it yields CASISTPGTEAFF.